The T cell receptor (beta chain) under discussion was sequenced for a study of CD8+ T cells in alopecia areata. Study in general: Patients took tofacitinib for 6 to 18 months, followed by 6 drug-free months. Overall study findings and caveats: TCR sharing was clearer in mice than between patients, perhaps partly owing to patient HLA diversity.

Germline assignment: CDR1 MNHEY and CDR2 SMNVEV (reference sequence). This CDR3 has 15 residues. The germline V and J ends were trimmed by 1 base and 1 base, with 10 bases remaining between them. Alopecia areata patients provided lesional scalp punch biopsies and peripheral blood. Concerning this clone: Its antigen is not identified.

Investigators isolated RNA and reverse transcribed it into cDNA to act as the sequencing template. TCRdb's copy holds only in-frame clones and misses some; the assay was immunoSEQ multiplex PCR. The sample has about 150,000 clones, about nine tenths seen once. The chain has TRBV27 and TRBJ1-1; D is unclear. This sample comprised CD8+ T cells sorted from blood, obtained at week 0. The origin of this receptor is a human donor with alopecia areata. CDR3 sequence (DNA): TGTGCCAGCAGTTTATTCTTGGGATCGAACACTGAAGCTTTCTTT. It specifies CASSLFLGSNTEAFF.